The sequence of this TCR beta chain was determined in a study of technical replicates of blood from several donors. With 4 bases clipped from V and 2 bases from J, the junction kept 4 bases outside the gene matches. Germline CDR1 and CDR2: SGHRS and YFSETQ. This CDR3 spans 15 amino acids. Profiling relied on immunoSEQ multiplex PCR, and the TCRdb table lists in-frame clones only, not all of them. The sample yields tens of thousands of clones, 80% to 95% seen once. The source is a human donor in good health. Some clones in this sample may be carry-over from other donors' samples. Sample: PBMCs. The rearrangement links TRBV5-1 to TRBJ2-1; 9 nucleotides align to TRBD1. CDR3 DNA sequence: TGCGCCAGCAGCACGACAGGGGGGACCTACAATGAGCAGTTCTTC. Protein sequence: CASSTTGGTYNEQFF.